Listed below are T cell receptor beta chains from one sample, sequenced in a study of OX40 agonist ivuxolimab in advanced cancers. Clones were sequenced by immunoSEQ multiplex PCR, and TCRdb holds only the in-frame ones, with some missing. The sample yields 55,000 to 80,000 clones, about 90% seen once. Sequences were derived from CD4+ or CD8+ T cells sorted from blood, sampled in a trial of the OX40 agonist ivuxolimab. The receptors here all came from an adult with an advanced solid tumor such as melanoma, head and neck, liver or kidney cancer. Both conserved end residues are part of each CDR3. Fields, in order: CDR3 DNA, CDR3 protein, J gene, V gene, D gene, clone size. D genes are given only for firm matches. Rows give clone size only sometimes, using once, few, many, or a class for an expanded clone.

CDR3 DNA: TGTGCCAGCAATGAGCGGGAGGGCCGAGGGGAGACCCAGTACTTC; CDR3 protein: CASNEREGRGETQYF; J gene: TRBJ2-5; V gene: TRBV28; D gene: TRBD2; clone size: -
CDR3 DNA: TGTGCTAGTGGTACAACAGGGCGTCCATCCAATGAGCAGTTCTTC; CDR3 protein: CASGTTGRPSNEQFF; J gene: TRBJ2-1; V gene: TRBV12-5; D gene: -; clone size: -
CDR3 DNA: TGTGCCAGCAGTTTAAGTGGGTCTAGCAATCAGCCCCAGCATTTT; CDR3 protein: CASSLSGSSNQPQHF; J gene: TRBJ1-5; V gene: TRBV28; D gene: -; clone size: -
CDR3 DNA: TGTGCCATCAGGGGGGCGGGAGGCTACAATGAGCAGTTCTTC; CDR3 protein: CAIRGAGGYNEQFF; J gene: TRBJ2-1; V gene: TRBV10-3; D gene: TRBD2; clone size: -
CDR3 DNA: TGTGCCAGCAGTCCCTTCGCAGGGGGCTATGGCTACACCTTC; CDR3 protein: CASSPFAGGYGYTF; J gene: TRBJ1-2; V gene: TRBV2; D gene: TRBD1; clone size: few
CDR3 DNA: TGCGCCAGCAGCTTGTCGGGACAGAGCACAGATACGCAGTATTTT; CDR3 protein: CASSLSGQSTDTQYF; J gene: TRBJ2-3; V gene: TRBV5-1; D gene: TRBD1; clone size: -
CDR3 DNA: TGTGCCAGTAGTCAAGGCTGGCTCGAGCAGTACTTC; CDR3 protein: CASSQGWLEQYF; J gene: TRBJ2-7; V gene: TRBV19; D gene: -; clone size: -
CDR3 DNA: TGTGCCAGCAGTCCAAGCGCCGGACAGGGAAACATTCAGTACTTC; CDR3 protein: CASSPSAGQGNIQYF; J gene: TRBJ2-4; V gene: TRBV6-1; D gene: TRBD1; clone size: -
CDR3 DNA: TGTGCCATCAGTGAGCGGGGGCCTGATCAGCCCCAGCATTTT; CDR3 protein: CAISERGPDQPQHF; J gene: TRBJ1-5; V gene: TRBV10-3; D gene: -; clone size: -
CDR3 DNA: TGTGCCAGTAGTACTCCTAGCGCGGCGTACAATGAGCAGTTCTTC; CDR3 protein: CASSTPSAAYNEQFF; J gene: TRBJ2-1; V gene: TRBV19; D gene: -; clone size: -
CDR3 DNA: TGTGCCAGTAGTATAGGTTGGACTAGCGGGATCCGTGGATCGGAGCAGTTCTTC; CDR3 protein: CASSIGWTSGIRGSEQFF; J gene: TRBJ2-1; V gene: TRBV19; D gene: TRBD2; clone size: -
CDR3 DNA: TGTGCCAAGGACAGTCTCTACGAGCAGTACTTC; CDR3 protein: CAKDSLYEQYF; J gene: TRBJ2-7; V gene: TRBV28; D gene: -; clone size: -
CDR3 DNA: TGTGCCAGCTCACCAAGCGCGGGCGAGAATGAGCAGTTCTTC; CDR3 protein: CASSPSAGENEQFF; J gene: TRBJ2-1; V gene: TRBV18; D gene: -; clone size: -
CDR3 DNA: TGCGCCAGCAGAAGCGGGAGGGCCGGCGGCACAGATACGCAGTATTTT; CDR3 protein: CASRSGRAGGTDTQYF; J gene: TRBJ2-3; V gene: TRBV5-1; D gene: TRBD2; clone size: -
CDR3 DNA: TGTGCCAGTAGTATTGCTAGCGGGGATGAGCAGTTCTTC; CDR3 protein: CASSIASGDEQFF; J gene: TRBJ2-1; V gene: TRBV19; D gene: TRBD2; clone size: -
CDR3 DNA: TGTGCCAGCCGGGGGGCCTCGCCCCAGCATTTT; CDR3 protein: CASRGASPQHF; J gene: TRBJ1-5; V gene: TRBV27; D gene: -; clone size: -
CDR3 DNA: TGTGCCTGGAAGGGACAGGGGGCTGCTGGCTACACCTTC; CDR3 protein: CAWKGQGAAGYTF; J gene: TRBJ1-2; V gene: TRBV30; D gene: TRBD1; clone size: -
CDR3 DNA: TGTGCCAGCAGCTTGGCATGGGAAGCCCATCAGCCCCAGCATTTT; CDR3 protein: CASSLAWEAHQPQHF; J gene: TRBJ1-5; V gene: TRBV5-8; D gene: -; clone size: -
CDR3 DNA: TGTGCCAGCAGACAGAACCAACAGGGGGTCGCGAGCTATGGCTACACCTTC; CDR3 protein: CASRQNQQGVASYGYTF; J gene: TRBJ1-2; V gene: TRBV5-8; D gene: TRBD1; clone size: -
CDR3 DNA: TGTGCCAGCAGTGACAGCTACGAGCAGTACTTC; CDR3 protein: CASSDSYEQYF; J gene: TRBJ2-7; V gene: TRBV6-1; D gene: -; clone size: -
CDR3 DNA: TGTGCCAGCAGCCTATGGGGAACCCAAACCGGTGAGCAGTTCTTC; CDR3 protein: CASSLWGTQTGEQFF; J gene: TRBJ2-1; V gene: TRBV6-1; D gene: -; clone size: -
CDR3 DNA: TGTGCCAGCAGTCGAAGTCGACAGGGGCAAGAGACCCAGTACTTC; CDR3 protein: CASSRSRQGQETQYF; J gene: TRBJ2-5; V gene: TRBV28; D gene: TRBD1; clone size: -
CDR3 DNA: TGTGCCAGTAGGCCGGGACAGGGGTCCTACGAGCAGTACTTC; CDR3 protein: CASRPGQGSYEQYF; J gene: TRBJ2-7; V gene: TRBV19; D gene: TRBD1; clone size: once
CDR3 DNA: TGTGCCAGCAGCTCCGGCTCTAGCGGGACTAGAGATACGCAGTATTTT; CDR3 protein: CASSSGSSGTRDTQYF; J gene: TRBJ2-3; V gene: TRBV11-2; D gene: TRBD2; clone size: -
CDR3 DNA: TGTGCCAGCAGCCTCGGGACTAGCGGGACTCTCTCCTACAATGAGCAGTTCTTC; CDR3 protein: CASSLGTSGTLSYNEQFF; J gene: TRBJ2-1; V gene: TRBV11-1; D gene: TRBD2; clone size: -
CDR3 DNA: TGCGCCAGCAGCTTGGGGGGCCCCGATACGCAGTATTTT; CDR3 protein: CASSLGGPDTQYF; J gene: TRBJ2-3; V gene: TRBV5-1; D gene: -; clone size: -
CDR3 DNA: TGTGCCAGCTCACCAAAACAGGGAATAAACTACACCTTC; CDR3 protein: CASSPKQGINYTF; J gene: TRBJ1-2; V gene: TRBV18; D gene: -; clone size: -
CDR3 DNA: TGTGCCGCGGCCGGGACGGACTACGGAAACACCATATATTTT; CDR3 protein: CAAAGTDYGNTIYF; J gene: TRBJ1-3; V gene: TRBV10-3; D gene: -; clone size: -
CDR3 DNA: TGCAGCGTCACGCCAAAGGATACGCAGTATTTT; CDR3 protein: CSVTPKDTQYF; J gene: TRBJ2-3; V gene: TRBV29-1; D gene: -; clone size: -
CDR3 DNA: TGTGCCAGCAGCCCCCGGGGGGCGGGATCCAATCAGCCCCAGCATTTT; CDR3 protein: CASSPRGAGSNQPQHF; J gene: TRBJ1-5; V gene: TRBV7-9; D gene: -; clone size: -
CDR3 DNA: TGTGCCAGTAGTTTCAGGGGTGGGCAAGAGACCCAGTACTTC; CDR3 protein: CASSFRGGQETQYF; J gene: TRBJ2-5; V gene: TRBV19; D gene: -; clone size: -
CDR3 DNA: TGTGCCAGCAGCTTACTATCGGACTTGGCTACAGATACGCAGTATTTT; CDR3 protein: CASSLLSDLATDTQYF; J gene: TRBJ2-3; V gene: TRBV5-6; D gene: -; clone size: -
CDR3 DNA: TGTGCCAGCAGTCCACCACGGACATTGAACACTGAAGCTTTCTTT; CDR3 protein: CASSPPRTLNTEAFF; J gene: TRBJ1-1; V gene: TRBV5-6; D gene: -; clone size: -
CDR3 DNA: TGTGCCAGCAGTTTTGGGGCAGGAGGAAAGACCCAGTACTTC; CDR3 protein: CASSFGAGGKTQYF; J gene: TRBJ2-5; V gene: TRBV27; D gene: -; clone size: -
CDR3 DNA: TGCGCCAGCAGCTTGGCTGACAGGGGGGGACTAGCCAGGAAAAACAATGAGCAGTTCTTC; CDR3 protein: CASSLADRGGLARKNNEQFF; J gene: TRBJ2-1; V gene: TRBV5-1; D gene: -; clone size: -
CDR3 DNA: TGTGCCAGCTCACCCGACAGTAGCAATCAGCCCCAGCATTTT; CDR3 protein: CASSPDSSNQPQHF; J gene: TRBJ1-5; V gene: TRBV18; D gene: -; clone size: -
CDR3 DNA: TGTGCCTGGAACCGAGGACAGGGAGCAGATACGCAGTATTTT; CDR3 protein: CAWNRGQGADTQYF; J gene: TRBJ2-3; V gene: TRBV30; D gene: TRBD1; clone size: once
CDR3 DNA: TGTGCCAGCAGCCAGACCGGGCCAAAAAACATTCAGTACTTC; CDR3 protein: CASSQTGPKNIQYF; J gene: TRBJ2-4; V gene: TRBV11-2; D gene: -; clone size: -
CDR3 DNA: TGTGCCAGCAGGGCCGGGACAGGGGAAAGGGACGAGCAGTACTTC; CDR3 protein: CASRAGTGERDEQYF; J gene: TRBJ2-7; V gene: TRBV2; D gene: TRBD1; clone size: -
CDR3 DNA: TGTGCCAGCAGTCCTTATACTAGCGGGAGCACAGATACGCAGTATTTT; CDR3 protein: CASSPYTSGSTDTQYF; J gene: TRBJ2-3; V gene: TRBV27; D gene: TRBD2; clone size: -
CDR3 DNA: TGTGCCAGCTCCCGGACAGGGGCTAATGAAAAACTGTTTTTT; CDR3 protein: CASSRTGANEKLFF; J gene: TRBJ1-4; V gene: TRBV28; D gene: TRBD1; clone size: -
CDR3 DNA: TGCGCCAGCAATTCCGGACCCTCCTACAATGAGCAGTTCTTC; CDR3 protein: CASNSGPSYNEQFF; J gene: TRBJ2-1; V gene: TRBV10-2; D gene: -; clone size: -
CDR3 DNA: TGCGCCAGCAGTGAGTCCTCTCGGGACAGGGGATCAAACACCATATATTTT; CDR3 protein: CASSESSRDRGSNTIYF; J gene: TRBJ1-3; V gene: TRBV10-2; D gene: TRBD1; clone size: -
CDR3 DNA: TGCGCCAGCCAATATGACGGGGAGCTGTTTTTT; CDR3 protein: CASQYDGELFF; J gene: TRBJ2-2; V gene: TRBV10-1; D gene: -; clone size: few
CDR3 DNA: TGTGCCAGCAGCTCCCTGGGGACAGGAAGCTACGAGCAGTACTTC; CDR3 protein: CASSSLGTGSYEQYF; J gene: TRBJ2-7; V gene: TRBV9; D gene: TRBD1; clone size: -
CDR3 DNA: TGTGCCTGGGGAGACCCGGGAGGAGCGAACACCGGGGAGCTGTTTTTT; CDR3 protein: CAWGDPGGANTGELFF; J gene: TRBJ2-2; V gene: TRBV30; D gene: TRBD2; clone size: -
CDR3 DNA: TGTGCCTGGAGCTTGGGTGGGTGGGAGGCCTACGAGCAGTACTTC; CDR3 protein: CAWSLGGWEAYEQYF; J gene: TRBJ2-7; V gene: TRBV30; D gene: -; clone size: few
CDR3 DNA: TGTGCCAGCAGTTTTTCCAGGAATCAGCCCCAGCATTTT; CDR3 protein: CASSFSRNQPQHF; J gene: TRBJ1-5; V gene: TRBV28; D gene: -; clone size: few
CDR3 DNA: TGTGCCAGCAGTAGGTTTAGGGACAGCCCCTACGAGCAGTACTTC; CDR3 protein: CASSRFRDSPYEQYF; J gene: TRBJ2-7; V gene: TRBV27; D gene: TRBD1; clone size: -
CDR3 DNA: TGTGCCAGCAGTCCCGCGCCAGGCCATGGCGAAAAACTGTTTTTT; CDR3 protein: CASSPAPGHGEKLFF; J gene: TRBJ1-4; V gene: TRBV28; D gene: -; clone size: -
CDR3 DNA: TGTGCCAGCAGCCCGCAGGAGGGCTCCTACGAGCAGTACTTC; CDR3 protein: CASSPQEGSYEQYF; J gene: TRBJ2-7; V gene: TRBV7-9; D gene: -; clone size: -
CDR3 DNA: TGTGCCAGCTCACCATTAGGGCAAAATGGCCGTCAGCCCCAGCATTTT; CDR3 protein: CASSPLGQNGRQPQHF; J gene: TRBJ1-5; V gene: TRBV18; D gene: -; clone size: -
CDR3 DNA: TGTGCCAGCAGTCAACTCACGGGGGCGGTCGAGCAGTACTTC; CDR3 protein: CASSQLTGAVEQYF; J gene: TRBJ2-7; V gene: TRBV6-5; D gene: -; clone size: -
CDR3 DNA: TGCAGTGCTCCTCTATGGGACGAGCAGTACTTC; CDR3 protein: CSAPLWDEQYF; J gene: TRBJ2-7; V gene: TRBV20-1; D gene: -; clone size: -
CDR3 DNA: TGTGCCAGCAGCTTCGCGTGGACAGAGTCTTACTCTGGAAACACCATATATTTT; CDR3 protein: CASSFAWTESYSGNTIYF; J gene: TRBJ1-3; V gene: TRBV7-9; D gene: -; clone size: -